A single sample is the source of the 11 T cell receptor beta chains below, sequenced in a study of T-cell memory formation after mild COVID-19. TCRdb itself ran the 5' RACE reads through MiXCR, one entry per CDR3 protein. The sample includes around 370,000 distinct CDR3 sequences, roughly 21% of them seen just once. The specimen was PBMCs or a T cell subset sorted from them (not recorded which). Source of these receptors: an adult woman who had mild COVID-19 (a few samples of this study predate the infection). Cell type and time point are not known.

This clonotype was counted only a few times. This chain links TRBV5-1 with TRBJ2-3, with 11 nucleotides matching TRBD2. The junction had 6 bases not matched to a gene; V was cut back by 0 bases and J by 3 bases. The CDR3 spans 17 residues. Germline V lookup: CDR1 SGHRS, CDR2 YFSETQ. CDR3 sequence: CASSLALAGAGTDTQYF. The CDR3 DNA reads TGCGCCAGCAGCTTGGCACTAGCGGGAGCTGGTACAGATACGCAGTATTTT.

This clonotype was counted once. The rearrangement uses TRBV27 and TRBJ1-5; 7 nucleotides match TRBD1. The CDR3 sequence is 13 residues long. Looked up from germline, CDR1 is MNHEY and CDR2 is SMNVEV (reference sequence). J lost 4 bases, V lost 8 bases, and 5 bases had no gene match. The CDR3 sequence is CASQTGPNQPQHF. In DNA, the CDR3 is TGTGCCAGCCAGACAGGGCCGAATCAGCCCCAGCATTTT.

This chain connects TRBV10-3 to TRBJ1-2; tentative D call: TRBD1 (5 bases). The CDR3 is 13 amino acids. The germline CDR1 and CDR2 sequences are ENHRY and SYGVKD. V was clipped by 7 bases and J by 10 bases, with 19 bases between them. The CDR3 nucleotides read TGTGCCATCACTGTCGGCGGGACGAGGGACTACACCTTC. Translated, it gives CAITVGGTRDYTF.

Ten or more counts support this clonotype. The chain has TRBV2 and TRBJ1-2; D is perhaps TRBD1 (5 bases). The germline CDR1 and CDR2 sequences are SNHLY and FYNNEI. V lost 6 bases and J 3 bases, leaving 11 bases between the germline ends. This CDR3 has 13 amino acids. The CDR3 here is CASSLGPDYGYTF. The DNA for the CDR3 is TGTGCCAGCAGCCTGGGACCCGACTATGGCTACACCTTC.

This clonotype came up a few times. The rearrangement uses TRBV20-1 and TRBJ2-1; D might be TRBD2 (5 bases). This CDR3 has 14 residues. Deletions cut 1 base from V and 7 bases from J, with 14 bases between. CDR1 is DFQATT, CDR2 SNEGSKA, per germline (reference sequence). The CDR3 nucleotides are TGCAGTGCTAGAGTTGTCGCTAGCCAGAATGAGCAGTTCTTC. Its protein is CSARVVASQNEQFF.

The chain joins TRBV24-1 to TRBJ2-1; D gene unclear. Deletions cut 5 bases from V and 8 bases from J, with 15 bases between. Germline V gene data show CDR1 as KGHDR and CDR2 as SFDVKD. This CDR3 is built from 14 residues. CDR3 nucleotides: TGTGCCACCAGTGGTCTTTACGAGGTAGATGAGCAGTTCTTC. Amino acid sequence: CATSGLYEVDEQFF.

This chain uses TRBV19 with TRBJ2-5; 8 bases map to TRBD1. J was trimmed by 5 bases and V by 11 bases; bases with no gene match: 16. The CDR3 contains 15 residues. In germline, CDR1 is LNHDA, CDR2 SQIVND (reference sequence). CDR3 nucleotides: TGTGCCGGAAAATCCCGGACAGGGAGGAATGAGACCCAGTACTTC. Translated, it gives CAGKSRTGRNETQYF.

This clonotype was picked up a small number of times. The V gene is TRBV4-3, the J gene TRBJ2-5; D is uncertain. Germline CDR1 is LGHNA and CDR2 is YSLEER. Trimming pared 1 base from V and 0 bases from J, leaving 9 bases between. The CDR3 has 15 amino acids. CDR3 loop: CASSQAVGYQETQYF. As DNA, the CDR3 is TGCGCCAGCAGCCAAGCCGTGGGATACCAAGAGACCCAGTACTTC.

The genes are TRBV10-3 and TRBJ2-5; 7 nucleotides match TRBD1. CDR1 and CDR2 (germline): ENHRY, SYGVKD. The V gene end was trimmed by 7 bases and the J gene end by 1 base; junction bases not matched to a gene: 3. This CDR3 contains 13 residues. CDR3 amino acids: CAIKQGTQETQYF. The CDR3 region has the DNA TGTGCCATCAAACAGGGGACCCAAGAGACCCAGTACTTC.

Here the CDR3 reads CASSLDRRVYNSPLHF. CDR3 in DNA: TGTGCCAGCAGCTTAGACAGGCGAGTCTATAATTCACCCCTCCACTTT. The chain carries TRBV7-8 and TRBJ1-6; D perhaps matches TRBD1 (5 bases). Germline-derived CDR1 and CDR2 are SGHVS and FQNEAQ. The length of the CDR3 is 16 residues. The V end was cut by 1 base, the J end by 3 bases, with 10 bases between.

V is TRBV7-6 and J is TRBJ2-2; 7 bases match TRBD2. CDR1 and CDR2 (germline): SGHVS, FNYEAQ. The V and J ends lost 3 bases and 8 bases, in that order; junction bases with no gene match: 12. The CDR3 consists of 16 residues. The CDR3 bases are TGTGCCAGCAGCTTTGGACTAGTGATGGAGTTGGGGGAGCTGTTTTTT. This sequence encodes CASSFGLVMELGELFF.